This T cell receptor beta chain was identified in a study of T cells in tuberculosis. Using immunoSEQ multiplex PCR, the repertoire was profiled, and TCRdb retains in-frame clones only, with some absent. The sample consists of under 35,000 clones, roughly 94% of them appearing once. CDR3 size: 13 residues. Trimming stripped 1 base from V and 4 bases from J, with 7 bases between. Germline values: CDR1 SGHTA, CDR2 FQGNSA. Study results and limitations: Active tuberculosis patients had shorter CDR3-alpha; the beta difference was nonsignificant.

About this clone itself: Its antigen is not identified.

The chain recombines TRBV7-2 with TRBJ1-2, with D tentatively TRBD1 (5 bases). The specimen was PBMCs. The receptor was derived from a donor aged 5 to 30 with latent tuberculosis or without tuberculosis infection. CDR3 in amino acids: CASSLDGGYGYTF. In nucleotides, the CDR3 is TGTGCCAGCAGCTTAGACGGGGGCTATGGCTACACCTTC.